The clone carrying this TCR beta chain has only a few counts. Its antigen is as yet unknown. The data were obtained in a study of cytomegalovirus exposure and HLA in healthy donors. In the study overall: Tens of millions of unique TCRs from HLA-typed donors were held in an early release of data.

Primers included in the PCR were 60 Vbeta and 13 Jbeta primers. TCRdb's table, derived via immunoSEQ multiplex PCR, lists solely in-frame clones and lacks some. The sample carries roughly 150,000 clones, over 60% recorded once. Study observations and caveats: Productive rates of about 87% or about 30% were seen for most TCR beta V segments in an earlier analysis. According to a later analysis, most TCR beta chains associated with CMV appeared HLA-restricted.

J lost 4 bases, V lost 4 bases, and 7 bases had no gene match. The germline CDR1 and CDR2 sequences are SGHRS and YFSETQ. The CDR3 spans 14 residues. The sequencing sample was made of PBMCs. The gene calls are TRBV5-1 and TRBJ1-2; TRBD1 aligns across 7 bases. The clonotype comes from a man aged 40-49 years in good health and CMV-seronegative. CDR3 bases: TGCGCCAGCAGCGCTAGGAAGGGGGCCTATGGCTACACCTTC. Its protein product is CASSARKGAYGYTF. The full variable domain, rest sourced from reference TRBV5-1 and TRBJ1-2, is KAGVTQTPRYLIKTRGQQVTLSCSPISGHRSVSWYQQTPGQGLQFLFEYFSETQRNKGNFPGRFSGRQFSNSRSEMNVSTLELGDSALYLCASSARKGAYGYTFGSGTRLTVV.